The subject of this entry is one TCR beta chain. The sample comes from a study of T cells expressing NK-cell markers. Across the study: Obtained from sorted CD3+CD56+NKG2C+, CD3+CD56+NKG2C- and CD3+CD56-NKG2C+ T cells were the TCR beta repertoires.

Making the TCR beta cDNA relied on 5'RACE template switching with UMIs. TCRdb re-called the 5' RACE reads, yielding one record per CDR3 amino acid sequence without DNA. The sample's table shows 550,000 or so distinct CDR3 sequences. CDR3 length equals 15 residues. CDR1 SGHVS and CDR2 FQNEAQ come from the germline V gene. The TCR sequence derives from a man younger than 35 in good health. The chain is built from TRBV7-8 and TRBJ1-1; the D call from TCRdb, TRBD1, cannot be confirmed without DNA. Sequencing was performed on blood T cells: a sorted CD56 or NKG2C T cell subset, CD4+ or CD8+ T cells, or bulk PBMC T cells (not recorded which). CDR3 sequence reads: CASSLIDSLNTEAFF. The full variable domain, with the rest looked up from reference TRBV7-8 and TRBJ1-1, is GAGVSQSPRYKVAKRGQDVALRCDPISGHVSLFWYQQALGQGPEFLTYFQNEAQLDKSGLPSDRFFAERPEGSVSTLKIQRTQQEDSAVYLCASSLIDSLNTEAFFGQGTRLTVV.